This T cell receptor (beta chain) appears in the sequencing data of a study of OX40 agonist ivuxolimab in advanced cancers. This clone was recorded once. The antigen is unknown. Points from the study as a whole: Both CD4+ and CD8+ T cell populations in blood had undergone clonal expansion by week 6 at 0.1 to 3.0 mg/kg. Researchers did not establish what antigens the expanded peripheral T cells target. Low normalized T-cell clonal expansion was additionally recorded for some nonresponders. Clonal expansion among partial responders at 0.1-3.0 mg/kg ranked near the lowest.

CDR1 and CDR2 (germline): SEHNR, FQNEAQ (reference sequence). Between the trimmed V and J ends, which lost 4 bases and 10 bases, there was a span of 11 bases. The CDR3 extends over 12 amino acids. Assay: immunoSEQ multiplex PCR; the TCRdb copy retains only in-frame clones and omits some. The sample shows around 150,000 clones, 85% to 95% of them seen only once. This TCR derives from an adult with an advanced solid tumor such as melanoma, head and neck, liver or kidney cancer. Sequencing used CD4+ or CD8+ T cells sorted from blood, obtained in a trial of the OX40 agonist ivuxolimab. The chain links TRBV7-9 to TRBJ2-1; D possibly corresponds to TRBD2 (5 bases). The CDR3 protein is CASSSVLAEQFF. The CDR3 nucleotides are TGTGCCAGCAGCTCGGTCTTAGCGGAGCAGTTCTTC.